This T cell receptor (beta chain) was recorded in a study of neurological immune-mediated disorders. TCRdb itself ran the 5' RACE reads through MiXCR, one entry per CDR3 protein. The table includes roughly 60,000 distinct CDR3 sequences, 3.5% detected once. This receptor was obtained from a young woman with multiple sclerosis. What was sequenced was PBMCs.

The CDR3 DNA follows: TGCAGTGCAACCCCTAGCGGGAGCACAGATACGCAGTATTTT. Residues: CSATPSGSTDTQYF. The V and J genes are TRBV20-1 and TRBJ2-3; TRBD2 agrees at 8 bases. After removal of 6 bases from V and 0 bases from J, the junction contained 5 bases not matched to a gene. The germline V gene encodes CDR1 DFQATT and CDR2 SNEGSKA (reference sequence). The CDR3 is 14 residues long.